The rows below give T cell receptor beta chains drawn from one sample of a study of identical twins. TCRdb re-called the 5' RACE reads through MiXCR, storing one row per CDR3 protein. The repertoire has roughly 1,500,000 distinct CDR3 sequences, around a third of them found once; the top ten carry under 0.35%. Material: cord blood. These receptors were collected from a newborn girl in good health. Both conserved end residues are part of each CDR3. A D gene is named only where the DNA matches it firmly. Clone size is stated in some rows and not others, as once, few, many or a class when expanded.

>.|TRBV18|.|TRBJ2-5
TGTGCCAGCTCACCAGTGGCAGCCCAAGAGACCCAGTACTTC
CASSPVAAQETQYF
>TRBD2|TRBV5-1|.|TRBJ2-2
TGCGCCAGCAGCTTGAGTAGGACAGCTTCTTTACTAGCGGGAGAGACCGGGGAGCTGTTTTTT
CASSLSRTASLLAGETGELFF
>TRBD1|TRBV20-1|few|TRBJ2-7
TGCAGTGCTAGAGATCTCTTGGGACAGGGTAGGGAGCAGTACTTC
CSARDLLGQGREQYF
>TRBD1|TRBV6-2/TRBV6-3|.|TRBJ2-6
TGTGCCAGCAAGTTGGTCGTAGGGGGACAGCCTACTTACCGAAGCTCTGGGGCCAACGTCCTGACTTTC
CASKLVVGGQPTYRSSGANVLTF
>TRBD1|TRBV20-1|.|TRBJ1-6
TGCAATGCTAGGGCGGCACAGGGGGCGGATCCACCCCTCCACTTT
CNARAAQGADPPLHF
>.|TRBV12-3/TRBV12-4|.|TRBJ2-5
TGTGCCAGCAGTTTACCAAACAATGAGCAGTACTTC
CASSLPNNEQYF
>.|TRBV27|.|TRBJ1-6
TGTGCCAGCAGTTTATCTTCGGGCAGGGGCCTCTCCTATAATTCACCCCTCCACTTT
CASSLSSGRGLSYNSPLHF
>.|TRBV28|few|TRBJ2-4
TGTGCCAGCAGCTTTATGGAAAACATTCAGTACTTC
CASSFMENIQYF
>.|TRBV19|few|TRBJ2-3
TGTGCCAGCAATGAACGGGGCACAGATACGCAGTATTTT
CASNERGTDTQYF
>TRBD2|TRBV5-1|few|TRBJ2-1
TGCGCCAGCGTCCCGGGACTAGCGGGAGGAGGGCTCTACAATGAGCAGTTCTTC
CASVPGLAGGGLYNEQFF
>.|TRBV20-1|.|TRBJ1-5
TGCAGTGCGATCAAAGGGGGAAAAAGCAATCAGCCCCAGCATTTT
CSAIKGGKSNQPQHF
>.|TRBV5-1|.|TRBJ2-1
TGCACCAGCAGCCCTACCAACACGCACAATGAGCAGTTCTTC
CTSSPTNTHNEQFF
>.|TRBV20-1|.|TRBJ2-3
TGCAGTGCTAGAGCCGACCGGGGAGGGGGGACCACAGATACGCAGTATTTT
CSARADRGGGTTDTQYF
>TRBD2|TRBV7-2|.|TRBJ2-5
TGTGCCAGCAGCCTTTATCTCCGAAGTAGCGGGAGGAGGTACAATGAGCAGTACTTC
CASSLYLRSSGRRYNEQYF
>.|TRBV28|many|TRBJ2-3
TGTGCCAGCAGTCCGGGACACTCCAGCACAGATACGCAGTATTTT
CASSPGHSSTDTQYF
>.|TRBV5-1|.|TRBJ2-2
TGCGCCAGCAGCTCTCTAGCTTCTACGAACACCGGGGAGCTGTTTTTT
CASSSLASTNTGELFF
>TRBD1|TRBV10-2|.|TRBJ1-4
TGCGCCAGCAGGGGACAGGGAACGAATGAAAAACTGTTTTTT
CASRGQGTNEKLFF
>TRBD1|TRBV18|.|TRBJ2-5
TGTGCCAGCTCACCCCAACGGGACAGGAGAAAAGAGACCCAGTACTTC
CASSPQRDRRKETQYF
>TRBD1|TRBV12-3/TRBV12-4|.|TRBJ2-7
TGTGCCAGCCTCTTCGACAGGGAACTCCACGAGCAGTACTTC
CASLFDRELHEQYF
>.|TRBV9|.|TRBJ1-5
TGTGCCAGCAGGACTAGAGGGGGGTCGAGCAATCAGCCCCAGCATTTT
CASRTRGGSSNQPQHF
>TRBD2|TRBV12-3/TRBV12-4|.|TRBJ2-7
TGTGCCAGCAGTTTAGCGCTAATGGGGGGGGGCTACGAGCAGTACTTC
CASSLALMGGGYEQYF
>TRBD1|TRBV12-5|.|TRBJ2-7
TGTGCTAGTGGAGTCGAGACAGGGGGCGCGGAAGTCTACGAGCAGTACTTC
CASGVETGGAEVYEQYF
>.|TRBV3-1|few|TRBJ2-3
TGTGCCAGCAGCCACGGGAAAAAGGGCCCCACAGATACGCAGTATTTT
CASSHGKKGPTDTQYF
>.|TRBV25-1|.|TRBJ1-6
TGTGCCAGCAGTGATCAATTACAGTGGGCAGGCTCGACCCTCCACTTT
CASSDQLQWAGSTLHF
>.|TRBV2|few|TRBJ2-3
TGTGCCAGCGTTTGGCAGGCTAGCACAGATACGCAGTATTTT
CASVWQASTDTQYF
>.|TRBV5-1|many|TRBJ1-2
TGCGCCAGCTCCAGAGGAAGAGGCTACACCTTC
CASSRGRGYTF
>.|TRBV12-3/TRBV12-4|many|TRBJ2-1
TGTGCCAGCAGTTTTAGGGAGCAGTTCTTC
CASSFREQFF
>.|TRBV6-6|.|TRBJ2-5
TGTGCCAGCAGTTTTTCCCTTCGCCAAGAGACCCAGTACTTC
CASSFSLRQETQYF
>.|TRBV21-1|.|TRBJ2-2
TGTGCCAGCAGCAAAACCAGGGGCGGCACCGGGGAGCTGTTTTTT
CASSKTRGGTGELFF
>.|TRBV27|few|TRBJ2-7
TGTGCCAGCAGTTTTTCCTCCGGGAACTCCTACGAGCAGTACTTC
CASSFSSGNSYEQYF
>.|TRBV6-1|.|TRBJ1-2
TGTGCCAGCAGTGAAGGACACTCCTATAACTATGGCTACACCTTC
CASSEGHSYNYGYTF
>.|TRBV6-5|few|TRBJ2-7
TGTGCCAGCAGTTACTCGATCGTGGGGGCCTCCTACGAGCAGTACTTC
CASSYSIVGASYEQYF
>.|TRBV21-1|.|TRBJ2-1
TGTGCCAGCGGAGCCGGGACTAGCGGGGTTAGCTCCTACAATGAGCAGTTCTTC
CASGAGTSGVSSYNEQFF